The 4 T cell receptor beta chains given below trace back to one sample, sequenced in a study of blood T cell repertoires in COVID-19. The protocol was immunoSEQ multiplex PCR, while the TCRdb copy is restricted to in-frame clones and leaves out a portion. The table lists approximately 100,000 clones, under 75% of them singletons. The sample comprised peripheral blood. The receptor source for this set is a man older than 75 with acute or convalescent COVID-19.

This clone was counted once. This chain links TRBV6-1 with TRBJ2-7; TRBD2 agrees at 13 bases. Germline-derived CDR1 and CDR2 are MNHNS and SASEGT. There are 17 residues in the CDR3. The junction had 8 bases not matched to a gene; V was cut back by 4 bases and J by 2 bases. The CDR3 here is CASSGLGTSGRAYEQYF. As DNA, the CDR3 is TGTGCCAGCAGTGGGCTCGGAACTAGCGGGAGGGCCTACGAGCAGTACTTC.

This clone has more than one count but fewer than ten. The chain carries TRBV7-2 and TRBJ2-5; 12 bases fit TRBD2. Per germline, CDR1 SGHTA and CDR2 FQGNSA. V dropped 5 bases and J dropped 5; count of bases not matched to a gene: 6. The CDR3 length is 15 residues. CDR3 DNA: TGTGCCAGCAGCGCCGGGACTAGCGGGTGGGAGACCCAGTACTTC. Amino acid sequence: CASSAGTSGWETQYF.

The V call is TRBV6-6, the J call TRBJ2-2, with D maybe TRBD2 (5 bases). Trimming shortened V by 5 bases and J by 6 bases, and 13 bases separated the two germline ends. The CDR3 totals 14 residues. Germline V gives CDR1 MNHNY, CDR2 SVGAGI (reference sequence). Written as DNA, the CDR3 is TGTGCCAGCAGTCGCTCCGCGGGCGCCGGGGAGCTGTTTTTT. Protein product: CASSRSAGAGELFF.

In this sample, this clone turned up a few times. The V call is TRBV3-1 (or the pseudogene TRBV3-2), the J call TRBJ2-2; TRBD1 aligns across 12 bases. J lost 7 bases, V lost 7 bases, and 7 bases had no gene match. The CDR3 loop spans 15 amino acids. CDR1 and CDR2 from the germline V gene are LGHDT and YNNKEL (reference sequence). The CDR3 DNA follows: TGTGCCAGCACCTTGGGACAGGGGGCCGTCGGGGAGCTGTTTTTT. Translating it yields CASTLGQGAVGELFF.